This T cell receptor beta chain stems from a study of cytomegalovirus exposure and HLA in healthy donors. Germline trimming cut 5 bases from V and 0 bases from J; bases unmatched to any gene: 17. The CDR3 is 21 amino acids. Germline assignment: CDR1 MDHEN and CDR2 SYDVKM. Both 60 Vbeta primers and 13 Jbeta primers went into the PCR. Assay: immunoSEQ multiplex PCR; the TCRdb copy retains only in-frame clones and omits some. The sample shows around 120,000 clones, approximately 80% of them seen only once. Sequenced sample: PBMCs. The chain couples TRBV28 to TRBJ2-1, with TRBD2 matching 12 bases. The sequence derives from a man over 45 in good health and CMV-seronegative. CDR3 amino acids: CASSPQQFLAGGIGSYNEQFF. CDR3 nucleotides: TGTGCCAGCAGTCCCCAGCAGTTTCTAGCGGGAGGGATTGGCTCCTACAATGAGCAGTTCTTC.